This T cell receptor beta chain is from a study of human T cells and chemical hapten exposure (dated by TCRdb to the early 2020s). At the level of the whole study: For sensitization, 2% DPC in acetone was applied to a 2 cm by 2 cm area of upper inner arm skin. Libraries were pooled for sequencing, and variation in per-sample TCR yields was attributed mainly to small differences in library volumes within the pool. Patch tests used Finn chambers with 0.01% DPC on the upper back, scored after 6 days by International Contact Dermatitis Research Group standards. Patients additionally received weekly therapeutic DPC doses to the scalp throughout the roughly 26-week study period. Peripheral blood TCR repertoire changes were tracked in vivo in alopecia patients during primary and secondary sensitization to the hapten diphenylcyclopropenone (DPC). Most of the patients in the cohort were female, and the cohort covered alopecia areata with under or over 50% scalp involvement, alopecia totalis and alopecia universalis. For TCR sequencing, blood came from 25 to 35 alopecia patients at anywhere from one to four time points (pre-sensitization, 2, 6 and 24 weeks). Blood was sampled from patients pre-sensitization (week 0) and at 2, 6 and about 24 weeks after DPC sensitization. Summary of the overall study and its limitations: Patch test score was positively correlated with the number of PT1 expanded TCRs, with significance at thresholds 8, 16 and 32 but not at 4. Significantly more large CDR3 similarity clusters were formed by expanded TCRs than by pre-sensitization or healthy control sets, consistent with antigen-driven responses. All patients had alopecia, a presumed autoimmune disease, so their immune response might differ from that of healthy individuals. After repeated subsampling, changes were observed in the strength of the expansion versus patch-test correlation and in the threshold at which the correlation became significant. DPC sensitization did not change how many TCRs were above 1 in 1000 frequency, and no evidence was found of alterations in global repertoire structure.

Between the V and J ends, shortened by 7 bases and 1 base respectively, the junction contains 17 bases. The CDR3 contains 15 residues, cysteine and phenylalanine counted. The entry retains the CDR3 DNA only, 45 bases that are in frame from base 1. The germline V gene (reference sequence) gives CDR1 as SGHKS and CDR2 as YYEKEE. The library was built by means of RACE. The sequencer was a NextSeq 500. Library preparation attached unique molecular identifiers to individual cDNA molecules for quantitative, reproducible TCR counting. Each blood RNA sample was used to sequence both TCR alpha and TCR beta chains. On the study's bioinformatics: Samples had a median of approximately 96,000 TCRs, with a range from about 23,224 to 750,000. V, J and CDR3 annotation of the TCR reads was performed with the Decombinator software suite. To make PS versus PT1 abundance plots, every sample was subsampled to the same number of TCRs (28,000). TCRs were defined as expanded if absent before sensitization and observed at least eight times at the 2-week time point. TCRdb reprocessing: public reads trimmed at Q25 with fastp, clones called with MiXCR, in-frame beta chains kept. All rows with the same CDR3 protein become a single entry with the most common DNA and genes. TCRdb's processing, not the authors' own work, is the source of the V and J calls. The sample yields 80,000 to 100,000 distinct CDR3 sequences; about 8.9% were counted once. The ten most abundant clones make up around 4% of the sample.

A note on this clonotype: The clone's antigen remains unknown. Nothing much larger sits one base from this clone, and base qualities are not available.

This sample's time point label indicates: pre-sensitization, week 0. What the treatment or condition label conveys for this sample: therapeutic diphenylcyclopropenone sensitization with weekly scalp DPC. Blood at each patch-test visit was drawn before the patch test was applied. Patients were considered eligible if aged 18 to 70, diagnosed with alopecia and deemed suitable for DPC therapy, and patients were excluded if pregnant. Total RNA was extracted from unfractionated whole blood that had been collected in Tempus Blood RNA tubes. The V and J genes are TRBV5-5 and TRBJ1-1, with the D gene uncertain. This receptor was identified in a woman aged 40 to 55 with alopecia areata. Some clones in this sample may be carry-over from other donors' samples. The sample was whole blood, taken in connection with sensitization to the hapten diphenylcyclopropenone (DPC). The nucleotide sequence is given as TGTGCCAGCGCCACTACCCCCTCGACGAACACTGAAGCTTTCTTT. It encodes CASATTPSTNTEAFF.